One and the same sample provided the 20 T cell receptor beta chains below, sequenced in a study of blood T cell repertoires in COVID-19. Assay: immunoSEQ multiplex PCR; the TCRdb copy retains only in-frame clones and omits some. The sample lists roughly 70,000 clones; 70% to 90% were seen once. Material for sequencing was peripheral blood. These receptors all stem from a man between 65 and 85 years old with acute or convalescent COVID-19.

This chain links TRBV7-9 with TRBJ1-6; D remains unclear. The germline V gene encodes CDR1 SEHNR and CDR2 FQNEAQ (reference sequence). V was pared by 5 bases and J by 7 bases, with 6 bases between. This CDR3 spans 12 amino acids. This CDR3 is CASSPGNSPLHF. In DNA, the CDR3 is TGTGCCAGCAGCCCGGGGAATTCACCCCTCCACTTT.

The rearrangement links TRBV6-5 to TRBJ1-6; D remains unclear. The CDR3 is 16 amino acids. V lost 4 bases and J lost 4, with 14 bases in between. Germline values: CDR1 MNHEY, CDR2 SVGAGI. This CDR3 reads CASSFGMGRYNSPLHF. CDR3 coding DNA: TGTGCCAGCAGTTTCGGTATGGGCCGATATAATTCACCCCTCCACTTT.

This CDR3 reads CASSFPRPSGGPQETQYF. DNA for the CDR3: TGTGCCAGCAGTTTCCCCCGTCCTAGCGGGGGGCCCCAAGAGACCCAGTACTTC. V usage is TRBV27 and J usage is TRBJ2-5; 11 nucleotides match TRBD2. The ends lost 3 bases at V and 1 base at J; junction bases unmatched: 10. The CDR3 sequence is 18 residues long. CDR1 is MNHEY and CDR2 is SMNVEV in the germline V gene (reference sequence).

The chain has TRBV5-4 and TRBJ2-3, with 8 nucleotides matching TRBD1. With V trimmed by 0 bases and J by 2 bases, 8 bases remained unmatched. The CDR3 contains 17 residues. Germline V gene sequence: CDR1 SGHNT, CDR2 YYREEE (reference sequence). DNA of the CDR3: TGTGCCAGCAGCTTGGCCAAGACAGGGGAACTCACAGATACGCAGTATTTT. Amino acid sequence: CASSLAKTGELTDTQYF.

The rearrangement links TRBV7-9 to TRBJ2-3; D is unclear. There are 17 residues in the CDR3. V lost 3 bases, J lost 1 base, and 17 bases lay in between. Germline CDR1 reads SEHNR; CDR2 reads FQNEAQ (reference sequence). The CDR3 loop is CASSFSHHRGGTDTQYF. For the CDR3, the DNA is TGTGCCAGCAGCTTCTCACACCATAGAGGAGGCACAGATACGCAGTATTTT.

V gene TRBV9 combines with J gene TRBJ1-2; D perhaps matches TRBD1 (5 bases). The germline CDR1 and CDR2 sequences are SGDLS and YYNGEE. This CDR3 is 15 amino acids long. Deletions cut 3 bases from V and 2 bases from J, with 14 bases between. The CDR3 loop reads CASSGGGRVNYGYTF. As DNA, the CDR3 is TGTGCCAGCAGCGGCGGGGGAAGGGTAAACTATGGCTACACCTTC.

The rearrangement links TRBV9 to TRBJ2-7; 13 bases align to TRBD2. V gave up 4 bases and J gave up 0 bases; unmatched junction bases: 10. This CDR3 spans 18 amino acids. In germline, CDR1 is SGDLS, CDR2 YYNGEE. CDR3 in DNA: TGTGCCAGCAGCATGGGACTAGCGGGGACGTTCGGCTCCTACGAGCAGTACTTC. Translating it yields CASSMGLAGTFGSYEQYF.

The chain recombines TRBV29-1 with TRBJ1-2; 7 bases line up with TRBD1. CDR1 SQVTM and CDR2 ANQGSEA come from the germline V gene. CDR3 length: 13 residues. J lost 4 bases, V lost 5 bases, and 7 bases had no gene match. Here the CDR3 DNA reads TGCAGCGTTATACAGGGGACCGTCTATGGCTACACCTTC. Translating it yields CSVIQGTVYGYTF.

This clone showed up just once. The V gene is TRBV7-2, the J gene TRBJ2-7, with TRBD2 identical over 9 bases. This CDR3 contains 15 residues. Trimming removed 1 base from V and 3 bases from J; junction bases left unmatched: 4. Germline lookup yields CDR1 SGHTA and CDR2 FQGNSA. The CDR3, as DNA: TGTGCCAGCAGCTTAGGTGCTAGCGGGGTCTACGAGCAGTACTTC. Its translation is CASSLGASGVYEQYF.

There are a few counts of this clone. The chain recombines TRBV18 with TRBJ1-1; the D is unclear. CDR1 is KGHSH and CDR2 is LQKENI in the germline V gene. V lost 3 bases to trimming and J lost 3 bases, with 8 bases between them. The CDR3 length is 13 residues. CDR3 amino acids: CASSPSSYTEAFF. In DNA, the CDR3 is TGTGCCAGCTCACCGTCCAGTTACACTGAAGCTTTCTTT.

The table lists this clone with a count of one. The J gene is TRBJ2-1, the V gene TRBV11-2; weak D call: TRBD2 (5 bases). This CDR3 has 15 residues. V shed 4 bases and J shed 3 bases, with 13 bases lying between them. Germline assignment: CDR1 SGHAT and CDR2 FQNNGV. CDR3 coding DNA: TGTGCCAGCAGCTCTTTATCCGGGAACTACAATGAGCAGTTCTTC. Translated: CASSSLSGNYNEQFF.

The DNA for the CDR3 is TGTGCCAGCAGCGAACAGATAAGGTCCAACAGGGGGCGTGCAGATACGCAGTATTTT. Its protein product is CASSEQIRSNRGRADTQYF. The J gene is TRBJ2-3, the V gene TRBV28, with 9 bases that match TRBD1. CDR1 MDHEN and CDR2 SYDVKM come from the germline V gene. The ends lost 6 bases at V and 4 bases at J; junction bases unmatched: 20. There are 19 residues in the CDR3.

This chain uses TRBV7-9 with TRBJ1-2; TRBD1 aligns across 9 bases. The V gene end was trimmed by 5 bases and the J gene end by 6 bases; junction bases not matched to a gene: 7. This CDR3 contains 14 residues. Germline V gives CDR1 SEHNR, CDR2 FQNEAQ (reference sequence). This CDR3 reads CASSPRDRVDGYTF. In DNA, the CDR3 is TGTGCCAGCAGCCCCCGGGACAGGGTAGATGGCTACACCTTC.

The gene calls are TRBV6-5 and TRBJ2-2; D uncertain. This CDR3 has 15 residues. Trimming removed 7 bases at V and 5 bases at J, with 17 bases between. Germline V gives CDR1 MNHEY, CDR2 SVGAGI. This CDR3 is CASTPTTLGTGELFF. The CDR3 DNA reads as TGTGCCAGCACCCCGACGACTCTTGGGACCGGGGAGCTGTTTTTT.

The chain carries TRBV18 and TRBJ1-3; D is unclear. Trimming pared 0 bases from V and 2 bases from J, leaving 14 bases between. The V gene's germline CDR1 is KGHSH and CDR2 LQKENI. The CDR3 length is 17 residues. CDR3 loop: CASSPPPNWSPGNTIYF. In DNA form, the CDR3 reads TGTGCCAGCTCACCACCGCCGAACTGGTCCCCTGGAAACACCATATATTTT.

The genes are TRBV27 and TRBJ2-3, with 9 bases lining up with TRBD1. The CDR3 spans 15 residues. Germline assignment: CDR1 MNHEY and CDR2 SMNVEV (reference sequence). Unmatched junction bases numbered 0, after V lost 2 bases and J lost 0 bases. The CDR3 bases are TGTGCCAGCAGTTTAGGACAGGGGAGCACAGATACGCAGTATTTT. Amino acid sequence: CASSLGQGSTDTQYF.

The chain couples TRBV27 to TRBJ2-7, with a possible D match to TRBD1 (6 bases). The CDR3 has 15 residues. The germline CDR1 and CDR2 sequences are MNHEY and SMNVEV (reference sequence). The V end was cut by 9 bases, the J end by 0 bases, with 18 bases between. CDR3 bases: TGTGCCAGTCTCCCCTTCCGGACAGCCTCCTACGAGCAGTACTTC. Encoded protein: CASLPFRTASYEQYF.

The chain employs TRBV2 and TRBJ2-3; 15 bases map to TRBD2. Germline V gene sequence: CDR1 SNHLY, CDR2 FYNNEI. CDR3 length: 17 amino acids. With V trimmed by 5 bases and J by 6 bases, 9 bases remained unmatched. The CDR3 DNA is TGTGCCAGCAGTCCCGGACTAGCGGGGGGGCCTGGGGATACGCAGTATTTT. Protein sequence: CASSPGLAGGPGDTQYF. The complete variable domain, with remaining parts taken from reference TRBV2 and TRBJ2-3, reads EPEVTQTPSHQVTQMGQEVILRCVPISNHLYFYWYRQILGQKVEFLVSFYNNEISEKSEIFDDQFSVERPDGSNFTLKIRSTKLEDSAMYFCASSPGLAGGPGDTQYFGPGTRLTVL.

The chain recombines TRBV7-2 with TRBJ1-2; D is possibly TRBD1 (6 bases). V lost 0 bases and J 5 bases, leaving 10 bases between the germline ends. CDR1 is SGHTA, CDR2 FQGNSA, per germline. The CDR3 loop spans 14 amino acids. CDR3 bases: TGTGCCAGCAGCTTAGCGGATGGGACATATGGCTACACCTTC. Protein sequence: CASSLADGTYGYTF.

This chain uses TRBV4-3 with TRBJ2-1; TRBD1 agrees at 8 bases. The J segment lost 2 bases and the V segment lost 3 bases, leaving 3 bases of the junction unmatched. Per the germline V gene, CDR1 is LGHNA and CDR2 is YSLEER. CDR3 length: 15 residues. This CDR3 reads CASSQEDRAYNEQFF. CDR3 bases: TGCGCCAGCAGCCAGGAGGACAGGGCCTACAATGAGCAGTTCTTC.